One sample yielded the 19 T cell receptor beta chains listed below, sequenced in a study of post-analysis software for immune sequencing data. Study-wide results and caveats: Included in a set of roughly five TRBV segments more frequent in patients than controls were TRBV5-6, TRBV5-1 and TRBV20-1.

Included in the TCR beta cDNA libraries were unique molecular identifiers. Each CDR3 protein is one row after TCRdb ran MiXCR on the PCR reads. The data contain fewer than 850,000 distinct CDR3 sequences, roughly 29% of them seen just once; the ten biggest clones take up around 0.56%. What these receptors recognize is not known. The sample comprised blood. The receptor set was obtained from a girl aged 10-17 years with multiple sclerosis.

Worth noting for this clonotype: An end of the junction does not agree with germline; a read error may underlie this. The chain employs TRBV2 and TRBJ2-7; D tentatively fits TRBD1 or TRBD2 (5 bases each). CDR1 is SNHLY and CDR2 is FYNNEI in the germline V gene. The CDR3 consists of 12 residues. The CDR3 nucleotides are TGTGCCAGCAGCAGGGACGGCTACGAGCGGTACTTC. Translation gives CASSRDGYERYF. Full variable domain (remainder filled in from reference TRBV2 and TRBJ2-7): EPEVTQTPSHQVTQMGQEVILRCVPISNHLYFYWYRQILGQKVEFLVSFYNNEISEKSEIFDDQFSVERPDGSNFTLKIRSTKLEDSAMYFCASSRDGYERYFGPGTRLTVT.

This chain joins TRBV15 and TRBJ2-7, with D unclear. Deletions cut 10 bases from V and 6 bases from J, with 7 bases between. This CDR3 comprises 9 residues. Per germline, CDR1 LNHNV and CDR2 YYDKDF (reference sequence). The CDR3 sequence: CANPPEQYF. The CDR3, as DNA: TGTGCCAACCCGCCCGAGCAGTACTTC.

As regards this clonotype: An end of the junction does not agree with germline; a read error may underlie this. The V gene is TRBV6-6, the J gene TRBJ2-1; TRBD2 aligns across 8 bases. Per germline, CDR1 MNHNY and CDR2 SVGAGI (reference sequence). This CDR3 contains 16 residues. The CDR3 spells CASSLSSGRYYDEQFF. The CDR3 DNA sequence: TGTGCCAGCAGCTTGTCTAGCGGGCGGTACTACGATGAGCAGTTCTTC.

The chain is built from TRBV12-3 or TRBV12-4 and TRBJ2-7; D is unclear. V lost 11 bases and J lost 6, with 38 bases in between. The CDR3 is made up of 19 amino acids. CDR3 DNA: TGTGCCTACCCGGCGAGTTCCCCACGTAATTGGGAAAGGGCGTCCGAGCAGTACTTC. Its protein product is CAYPASSPRNWERASEQYF.

Here the CDR3 reads CASSPRQNDETQYF. The DNA for the CDR3 is TGTGCCAGCAGCCCGCGTCAAAATGATGAGACCCAGTACTTC. The chain combines TRBV9 with TRBJ2-5; D uncertain. This CDR3 comprises 14 residues. V was cut by 4 bases and J by 5 bases, with 15 bases left in between. Germline V gives CDR1 SGDLS, CDR2 YYNGEE.

The chain joins TRBV7-9 to TRBJ1-1; D is unclear. The CDR3 is made up of 14 amino acids. Deletions cut 0 bases from V and 3 bases from J, with 8 bases between. Germline V gene lookup returns CDR1 SEHNR and CDR2 FQNEAQ (reference sequence). DNA for the CDR3: TGTGCCAGCAGCTTAGCGCGCCTGTACACTGAAGCTTTCTTT. It is translated as CASSLARLYTEAFF.

This chain links TRBV5-1 with TRBJ2-1; possible D gene TRBD1, 6 bases. This CDR3 is 15 amino acids long. CDR1 is SGHRS, CDR2 YFSETQ, per germline. Trimming took off 1 base at V and 7 bases at J, with 15 bases between the two ends. The CDR3 DNA is TGCGCCAGCAGCTTGAAACAGGGTGGGTATAATGAGCAGTTCTTC. Residues: CASSLKQGGYNEQFF. Full variable domain (missing parts from reference TRBV5-1 and TRBJ2-1): KAGVTQTPRYLIKTRGQQVTLSCSPISGHRSVSWYQQTPGQGLQFLFEYFSETQRNKGNFPGRFSGRQFSNSRSEMNVSTLELGDSALYLCASSLKQGGYNEQFFGPGTRLTVL.

This clonotype showed up just a few times. This rearrangement joins TRBV20-1 to TRBJ2-2, with 7 bases fitting TRBD2. J was trimmed by 8 bases and V by 0 bases; bases with no gene match: 9. Germline V gene sequence: CDR1 DFQATT, CDR2 SNEGSKA (reference sequence). The CDR3 contains 15 residues. CDR3 bases: TGCAGTGCTAGAGATCAGAGGGAGGGGTTGGGGGAGCTGTTTTTT. It specifies CSARDQREGLGELFF.

To note about this clonotype: At one end the junction does not follow the germline gene, possibly because of a read error. The chain carries TRBV20-1 and TRBJ1-5, with D perhaps matching TRBD1 (6 bases). Germline V gene lookup returns CDR1 DFQATT and CDR2 SNEGSKA (reference sequence). The CDR3 spans 13 residues. The CDR3 DNA reads TGCAGTGCTAGGAGGAGGGACAATCAGCCCCGGCATTTT. Translated: CSARRRDNQPRHF.

The sample holds a few counts of this clonotype. The gene calls are TRBV9 and TRBJ2-3, with 7 nucleotides matching TRBD2. The CDR3 spans 16 residues. The junction had 7 bases not matched to a gene; V was cut back by 0 bases and J by 3 bases. Germline V gene sequence: CDR1 SGDLS, CDR2 YYNGEE. In DNA, the CDR3 is TGTGCCAGCAGCGTAGTCGCGGGAGTTGGGACAGATACGCAGTATTTT. Amino acid sequence: CASSVVAGVGTDTQYF.

This clonotype is a singleton in its sample. This chain links TRBV6-6 with TRBJ2-4, with TRBD1 matching over 8 bases. There are 17 residues in the CDR3. V gave up 2 bases and J gave up 1 base; unmatched junction bases: 7. The germline gives CDR1 MNHNY, CDR2 SVGAGI (reference sequence). Here the CDR3 reads CASSYPQGDRAKNIQYF. The DNA of the CDR3 is TGTGCCAGCAGTTACCCACAGGGGGACCGGGCCAAAAACATTCAGTACTTC.

This clonotype has just a few counts. The chain recombines TRBV4-2 with TRBJ2-3, with 12 positions matching TRBD2. Germline trimming cut 8 bases from V and 1 base from J; bases unmatched to any gene: 25. This CDR3 has 22 amino acids. Germline V gives CDR1 LGHNA, CDR2 YNFKEQ. CDR3 residues: CASPLGFARLAGVIGGTDTQYF. CDR3 bases: TGTGCCAGCCCTCTTGGGTTCGCGAGACTAGCGGGAGTTATAGGAGGCACAGATACGCAGTATTTT.

A few counts support this clonotype. V gene TRBV5-6 combines with J gene TRBJ2-1; 10 bases fit TRBD2. V shed 3 bases and J 2 bases; nucleotides not matched to a gene: 5. CDR1 and CDR2 from the germline V gene are SGHDT and YYEEEE. This CDR3 comprises 16 residues. In nucleotides, the CDR3 is TGTGCCAGCAGCTGGAATAGCGGGGGGCCCTACAATGAGCAGTTCTTC. As protein: CASSWNSGGPYNEQFF.

This clonotype was seen a handful of times. The rearrangement uses TRBV18 and TRBJ2-1; D not certain. Germline assignment: CDR1 KGHSH and CDR2 LQKENI. Between the trimmed V and J ends, which lost 3 bases and 5 bases, there was a span of 11 bases. The CDR3 sequence is 14 residues long. In DNA, the CDR3 is TGTGCCAGCTCACCCCCGCGGTTAAACAATGAGCAGTTCTTC. This encodes CASSPPRLNNEQFF.

This clonotype was observed a few times. The CDR3 DNA reads TGCGCCAGCACCCCGGGTCCTAACAATGAGCAGTTCTTC. Translated, it gives CASTPGPNNEQFF. The chain is built from TRBV5-1 and TRBJ2-1; D not resolved. Trimming cost V 6 bases and J 5 bases, with 12 bases left between them. The CDR3 consists of 13 residues. The germline gives CDR1 SGHRS, CDR2 YFSETQ.

In this sample, this clonotype turned up a few times. V gene TRBV20-1 combines with J gene TRBJ1-2; D is unresolved. CDR3 size: 13 residues. The germline gives CDR1 DFQATT, CDR2 SNEGSKA (reference sequence). Trimming took off 0 bases at V and 4 bases at J, with 9 bases between the two ends. The CDR3 nucleotides are TGCAGTGCTAGAGATCTCCCTACCTATGGCTACACCTTC. Translating it yields CSARDLPTYGYTF.

This clonotype has more than one count but fewer than ten. The chain is built from TRBV20-1 and TRBJ2-1; no clear D gene. Germline-derived CDR1 and CDR2 are DFQATT and SNEGSKA (reference sequence). Trimming removed 6 bases at V and 0 bases at J, with 18 bases between. The CDR3 length is 16 residues. CDR3 nucleotides: TGCAGTGCACGGTCACATACCCAAACCTCCTACAATGAGCAGTTCTTC. It is translated as CSARSHTQTSYNEQFF.

The chain employs TRBV20-1 and TRBJ1-2; D perhaps matches TRBD1 (5 bases). Germline V lookup: CDR1 DFQATT, CDR2 SNEGSKA (reference sequence). V shed 0 bases and J shed 5 bases, with 10 bases lying between them. CDR3 length equals 13 residues. CDR3 region: CSARDGGWYGYTF. The CDR3 DNA reads TGCAGTGCTAGAGATGGGGGGTGGTATGGCTACACCTTC.

J is TRBJ2-1 and V is TRBV7-9; D gene uncertain. V was trimmed by 5 bases and J by 10 bases, leaving 12 bases between them. The CDR3 is made up of 12 amino acids. Germline lookup yields CDR1 SEHNR and CDR2 FQNEAQ (reference sequence). In DNA, the CDR3 is TGTGCCAGCAGCCCGAGTACGTGGGAGCAGTTCTTC. Protein sequence: CASSPSTWEQFF.